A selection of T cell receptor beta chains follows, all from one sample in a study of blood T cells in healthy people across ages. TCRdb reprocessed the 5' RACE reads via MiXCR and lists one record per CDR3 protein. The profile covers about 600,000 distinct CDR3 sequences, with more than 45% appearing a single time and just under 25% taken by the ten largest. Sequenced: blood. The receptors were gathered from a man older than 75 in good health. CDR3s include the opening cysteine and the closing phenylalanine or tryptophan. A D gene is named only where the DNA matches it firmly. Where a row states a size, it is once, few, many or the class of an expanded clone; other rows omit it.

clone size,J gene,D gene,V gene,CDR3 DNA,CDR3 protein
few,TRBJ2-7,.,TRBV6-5,TGTGCCAGCAGTTACGTTGTGAAGCCTTGGGAGCAGTACTTC,CASSYVVKPWEQYF
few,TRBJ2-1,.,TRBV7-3,TGTGCCAGCAGTTCAGGGCATGAGCAGTTCTTC,CASSSGHEQFF
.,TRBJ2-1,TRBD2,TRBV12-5,TGTGCTAGTGGTTCCCCTAGCGGGAGAGAGAATGAGCAGTTCTTC,CASGSPSGRENEQFF
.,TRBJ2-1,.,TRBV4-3,TGCGCCAGCAGCCAAGATGGGGGAGGAGGAAATGAGCAGTTCTTC,CASSQDGGGGNEQFF
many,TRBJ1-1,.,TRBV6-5,TGTGCCAGCAGTTACAGGGCTGAAGCTTTCTTT,CASSYRAEAFF
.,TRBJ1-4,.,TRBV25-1,TGTGCCAGCAGTGAAGGGACTGCTGCAACTAATGAAAAACTGTTTTTT,CASSEGTAATNEKLFF
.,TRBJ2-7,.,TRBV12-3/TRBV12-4,TGTGCCAGCAGCGTATACGCCCGGGGTGGGGAGCAGTACTTC,CASSVYARGGEQYF
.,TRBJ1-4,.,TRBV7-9,TGTTCCAGCAGCTTGGTCGGACCTGAAAAACTGTTTTTT,CSSSLVGPEKLFF
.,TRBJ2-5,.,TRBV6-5,TGTGCCAGCAGTTTACGGAATGAGCAGTACTTC,CASSLRNEQYF
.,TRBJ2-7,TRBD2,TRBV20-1,TGCAGTGCTAGAGCCGTACTAGCGGGGAATGAGCAGTACTTC,CSARAVLAGNEQYF
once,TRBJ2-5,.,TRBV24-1,TGTGCCACCAGCGGGACGGAACAAGAGACCCAGTACTTC,CATSGTEQETQYF
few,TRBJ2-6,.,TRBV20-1,TGCAGTGCCAGTCACTCTGGGGCCAACGTCCTGACTTTC,CSASHSGANVLTF
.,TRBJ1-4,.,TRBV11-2,TGTGCCAGCAGCTCCGGGGCGCGCGAAAAACTGTTTTTT,CASSSGAREKLFF
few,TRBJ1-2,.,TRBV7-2,TGTGCCAGCAGCCACTCGGGGGCAAGGGACTATGGCTACACCTTC,CASSHSGARDYGYTF
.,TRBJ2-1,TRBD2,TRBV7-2,TGTGCCAGCCGGGTGGCGGGAGGGAGTAATGAGCAGTTCTTC,CASRVAGGSNEQFF
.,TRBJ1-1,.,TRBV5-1,TGCGCCAGCAGCTTGGAACCGGAGCTTAACACTGAAGCTTTCTTT,CASSLEPELNTEAFF
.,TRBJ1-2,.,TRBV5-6,TGTGCCAGCAGCGGGTCAGGGGCTAACTATGGCTACACCTTC,CASSGSGANYGYTF
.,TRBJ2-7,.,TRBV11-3,TGTGCCAGCAGCCCGCAGGGAATCCCCTACGAGCAGTACTTC,CASSPQGIPYEQYF
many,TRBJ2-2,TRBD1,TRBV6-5,TGTGCCAGCAGTCAGAGGCACAGGGGAACCGGGGAGCTGTTTTTT,CASSQRHRGTGELFF
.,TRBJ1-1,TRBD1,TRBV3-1,TGTGCCAGCAGCCGGACAGGGGGGGCGAACACTGAAGCTTTCTTT,CASSRTGGANTEAFF
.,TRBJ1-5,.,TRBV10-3,TGTGCCATCAGTGAGGGAATCGGCAGGGTACATCAGCCCCAGCATTTT,CAISEGIGRVHQPQHF
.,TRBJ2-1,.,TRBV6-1,TGTGCCAGCAGTACAGTGATCGATTACAATGAGCAGTTCTTC,CASSTVIDYNEQFF